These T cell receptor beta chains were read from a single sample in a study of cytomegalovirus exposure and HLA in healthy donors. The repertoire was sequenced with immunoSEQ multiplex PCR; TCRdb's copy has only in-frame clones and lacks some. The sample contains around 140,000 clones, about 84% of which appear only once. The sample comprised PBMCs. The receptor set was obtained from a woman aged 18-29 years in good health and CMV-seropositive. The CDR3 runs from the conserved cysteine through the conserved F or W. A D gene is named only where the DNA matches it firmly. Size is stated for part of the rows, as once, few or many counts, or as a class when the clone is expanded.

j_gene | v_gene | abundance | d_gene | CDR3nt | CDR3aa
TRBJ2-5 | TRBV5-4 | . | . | TGTGCCAGCAGCTTGGTTTCCCTCCAAGAGACCCAGTACTTC | CASSLVSLQETQYF
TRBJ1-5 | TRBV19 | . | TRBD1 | TGTGCCAGTAGTAGAGGGACAGGGCCTTATAGCAATCAGCCCCAGCATTTT | CASSRGTGPYSNQPQHF
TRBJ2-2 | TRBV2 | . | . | TGTGCCAGCAGTGTTGACACGGACACCGGGGAGCTGTTTTTT | CASSVDTDTGELFF
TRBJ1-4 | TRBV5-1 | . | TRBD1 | TGCGCCAGCAGCCTTGACAGGGCCCAAAAACTGTTTTTT | CASSLDRAQKLFF
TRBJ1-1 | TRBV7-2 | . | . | TGTGCCAGCAGTTCCCGTAGTGGGGCGGTGAACACTGAAGCTTTCTTT | CASSSRSGAVNTEAFF
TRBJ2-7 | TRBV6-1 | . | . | TGTGCCAGCAGTGCCACGGAGGAGGGCCCCTACGAGCAGTACTTC | CASSATEEGPYEQYF
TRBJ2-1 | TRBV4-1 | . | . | TGCGCCAGCAGCCAAAGTCCCCAATTAGTTTCCAATGAGCAGTTCTTC | CASSQSPQLVSNEQFF
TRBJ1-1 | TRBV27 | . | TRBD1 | TGTGCCAGCAGTACAGGGGGCTCGACTGAAGCTTTCTTT | CASSTGGSTEAFF
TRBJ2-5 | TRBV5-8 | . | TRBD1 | TGTGCCAGCAGCCTAGGACAGGGTAGGGAGACCCAGTACTTC | CASSLGQGRETQYF
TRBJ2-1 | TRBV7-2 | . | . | TGTGCCAGCAGCGACGATGTGAGGGTTAGGAATGAGCAGTTCTTC | CASSDDVRVRNEQFF
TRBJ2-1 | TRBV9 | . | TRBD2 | TGTGCCAGCAGCAGCCAAGGACTAGCTACTGACAATGAGCAGTTCTTC | CASSSQGLATDNEQFF
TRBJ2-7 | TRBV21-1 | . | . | TGTGCCAGCAGCAAACGAGTCGACGAGCAGTACTTC | CASSKRVDEQYF
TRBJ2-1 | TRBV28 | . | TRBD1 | TGTGCCAGCGGGGGGCGGACAGGGGTAATTAGTTCCGATGAGCAGTTCTTC | CASGGRTGVISSDEQFF
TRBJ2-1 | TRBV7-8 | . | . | TGTGCCAGCAGCCCCCCTCTCTGGCAGAACAACTACTACAATGAGCAGTTCTTC | CASSPPLWQNNYYNEQFF
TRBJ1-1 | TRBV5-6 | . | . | TGTGCCAGCAGCGCAGGGGAGAGCACTGAAGCTTTCTTT | CASSAGESTEAFF
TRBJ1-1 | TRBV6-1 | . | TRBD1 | TGTGCCAGCAGTAAAGAACAGGGGGTCGGCAGCACTGAAGCTTTCTTT | CASSKEQGVGSTEAFF
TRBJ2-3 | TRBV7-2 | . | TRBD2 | TGTGCCAGCAGCATAAGCGGGGGTACAGATACGCAGTATTTT | CASSISGGTDTQYF
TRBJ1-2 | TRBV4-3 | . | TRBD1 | TGCGCCAGCAGCCCTCAGGGGGCCTACGGCTACACCTTC | CASSPQGAYGYTF
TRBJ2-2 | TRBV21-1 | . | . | TGTGCCAGCAGCAAAGAACTACCGAACACCGGGGAGCTGTTTTTT | CASSKELPNTGELFF
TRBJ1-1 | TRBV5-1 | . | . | TGCGCCAGCAGCTTGGGAGGTCCTGAAGCTTTCTTT | CASSLGGPEAFF
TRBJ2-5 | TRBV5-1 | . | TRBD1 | TGCGCCAGCAGCGATCAGGGGGCGACCCAGTACTTC | CASSDQGATQYF
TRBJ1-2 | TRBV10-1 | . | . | TGCGCCAGCAGCTTGGACGGAAACAGGGGCTACACCTTC | CASSLDGNRGYTF
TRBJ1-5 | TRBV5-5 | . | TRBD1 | TGTGCCAGCAGCCCAAGAACGGGACAGGGGGCGGGTAGCAATCAGCCCCAGCATTTT | CASSPRTGQGAGSNQPQHF
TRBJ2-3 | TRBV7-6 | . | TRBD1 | TGTGCCAGCAGCGCCGAGACAGGGGGAACAGATACGCAGTATTTT | CASSAETGGTDTQYF
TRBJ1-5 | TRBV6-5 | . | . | TGTGCCAGCAGTACCTATAGCAATCAGCCCCAGCATTTT | CASSTYSNQPQHF
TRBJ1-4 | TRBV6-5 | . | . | TGTGCCAGCAGTTACTCTTGGGGCACTGCTGAAAAACTGTTTTTT | CASSYSWGTAEKLFF
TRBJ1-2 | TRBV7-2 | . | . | TGTGCCAGCAGCAGAACAGAGAAAGCTAACTATGGCTACACCTTC | CASSRTEKANYGYTF
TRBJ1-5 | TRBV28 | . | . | TGTGCCAGCAGACCCGGCGGGGGGGGCGGTCAGCCCCAGCATTTT | CASRPGGGGGQPQHF
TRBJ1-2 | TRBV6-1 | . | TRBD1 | TGTGCCAGCAGTTCCGGGGGGACAGGCTATGGCTACACCTTC | CASSSGGTGYGYTF
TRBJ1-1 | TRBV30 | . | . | TGTGCCTGGATGATACAGTCTAACACTGAAGCTTTCTTT | CAWMIQSNTEAFF
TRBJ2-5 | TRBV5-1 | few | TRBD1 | TGCGCCAGCAGCTTGTTGGGGGACAGGGGAGAGACCCAGTACTTC | CASSLLGDRGETQYF